This TCR beta chain originates from a study of cytomegalovirus exposure and HLA in healthy donors. For the study at large: Unique TCRs from HLA-typed donors, 65 million to 85 million of them, were held in an early data release. Findings of the study overall: The authors later found HLA-associated TCR beta chains more clonally expanded than equally common others. Apparent HLA restriction characterized most CMV-associated TCR beta chains in a later analysis.

This clone has just one count. Antigen: not known. Germline V gene sequence: CDR1 MGHRA, CDR2 YSYEKL. There are 18 residues in the CDR3. Trimming took 3 bases from V and 0 from J, leaving 15 bases between them. It was with 60 Vbeta and 13 Jbeta primers that the PCR ran. Using immunoSEQ multiplex PCR, the repertoire was profiled, and TCRdb retains in-frame clones only, with some absent. The sample holds a few hundred thousand clones, about 93% seen once. The rearrangement uses TRBV4-1 and TRBJ1-6; D gene uncertain. The sequenced material came from PBMCs. The TCR sequence derives from a girl aged 2 to 9 in good health and CMV-seronegative. CDR3 residues: CASSHPRDGNSYNSPLHF. DNA for the CDR3: TGCGCCAGCAGCCACCCCCGGGATGGAAACTCCTATAATTCACCCCTCCACTTT.